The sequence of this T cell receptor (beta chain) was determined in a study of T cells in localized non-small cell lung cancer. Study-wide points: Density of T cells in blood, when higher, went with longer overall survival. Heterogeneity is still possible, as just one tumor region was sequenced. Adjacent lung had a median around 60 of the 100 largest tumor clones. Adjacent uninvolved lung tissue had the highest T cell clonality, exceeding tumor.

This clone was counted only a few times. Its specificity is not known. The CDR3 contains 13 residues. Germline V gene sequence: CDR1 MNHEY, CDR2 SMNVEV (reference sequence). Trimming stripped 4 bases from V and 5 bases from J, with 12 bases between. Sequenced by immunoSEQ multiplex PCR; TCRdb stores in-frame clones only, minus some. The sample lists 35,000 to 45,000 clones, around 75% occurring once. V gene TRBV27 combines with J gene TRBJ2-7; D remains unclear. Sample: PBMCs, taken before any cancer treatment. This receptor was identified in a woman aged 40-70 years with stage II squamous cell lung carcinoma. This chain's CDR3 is CASSSIPSDEQYV. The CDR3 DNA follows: TGTGCCAGCAGTTCAATACCTTCCGACGAGCAGTACGTC.